These 20 T cell receptor beta chains originate from one sample sequenced in a study of blood T cell repertoires in COVID-19. Libraries were prepared by immunoSEQ multiplex PCR; TCRdb keeps only in-frame clonotypes and omits some of them. The sample contains 120,000 or so clones, around four fifths of which appear only once. Sequences were obtained from peripheral blood. These receptors all come from a human donor in a cohort sampled during active COVID-19.

The sample holds one count of this clone. The gene calls are TRBV6-2 or TRBV6-3 and TRBJ2-5; TRBD2 aligns across 7 bases. CDR1 and CDR2 from the germline V gene are MNHEY and SVGEGT. The CDR3 extends over 16 amino acids. The V and J ends lost 0 bases and 0 bases, in that order; junction bases with no gene match: 4. This CDR3 is CASSYSGGLHQETQYF. The CDR3 DNA follows: TGTGCCAGCAGTTACTCGGGAGGGTTGCACCAAGAGACCCAGTACTTC.

The chain is built from TRBV5-6 and TRBJ1-4; no reliable D call. Germline loops: CDR1 SGHDT, CDR2 YYEEEE. There are 15 residues in the CDR3. V lost 1 base, J lost 0 bases, and 7 bases lay in between. The chain's CDR3 is CASSLSGTTNEKLFF. The CDR3 nucleotides read TGTGCCAGCAGCTTGTCCGGGACAACTAATGAAAAACTGTTTTTT.

This clone was observed a few times. This rearrangement joins TRBV7-2 to TRBJ1-1; 9 positions match TRBD1. Trimming at V came to 5 bases and at J to 2 bases, leaving 12 bases not matched to a gene. From germline, CDR1 is SGHTA and CDR2 FQGNSA. This CDR3 spans 17 amino acids. CDR3 residues: CASSGNRGQGRNTEAFF. CDR3 nucleotides: TGTGCCAGCAGCGGGAACAGGGGGCAAGGGCGAAACACTGAAGCTTTCTTT.

This chain connects TRBV4-3 to TRBJ2-2; D might be TRBD1 (5 bases). The CDR3 extends over 16 amino acids. The germline V gene has CDR1 LGHNA and CDR2 YSLEER. V was shortened by 3 bases and J by 5 bases, with 16 bases between the two germline ends. The DNA for the CDR3 is TGCGCCAGCAGCCAGGGCCTCCAGGGTGGGACCGGGGAGCTGTTTTTT. Amino acid sequence: CASSQGLQGGTGELFF.

This clone was seen just once. The rearrangement links TRBV18 to TRBJ2-7, with TRBD2 matching over 9 bases. Germline loops: CDR1 KGHSH, CDR2 LQKENI. This CDR3 spans 16 amino acids. V lost 2 bases, J lost 0 bases, and 5 bases stayed unmatched. The CDR3 loop reads CASSPRLAGSSYEQYF. The CDR3 DNA follows: TGTGCCAGCTCACCAAGGCTAGCGGGGAGCTCCTACGAGCAGTACTTC.

This clone turned up a few times. The chain combines TRBV6-6 with TRBJ2-7, with D perhaps TRBD2 (6 bases). From germline, CDR1 is MNHNY and CDR2 SVGAGI (reference sequence). This CDR3 has 12 residues. V was clipped by 0 bases and J by 7 bases, with 7 bases between them. The CDR3 here is CASSYSGLEQYF. CDR3 bases: TGTGCCAGCAGTTACTCGGGACTTGAGCAGTACTTC.

The rearrangement uses TRBV18 and TRBJ2-3, with D hard to call. V was clipped by 1 base and J by 0 bases, with 8 bases between them. Germline lookup yields CDR1 KGHSH and CDR2 LQKENI. CDR3 length: 15 amino acids. The CDR3 bases are TGTGCCAGCTCACCACAACCAGGTAGCACAGATACGCAGTATTTT. It specifies CASSPQPGSTDTQYF.

The chain employs TRBV5-4 and TRBJ2-7; D unresolved. From germline, CDR1 is SGHNT and CDR2 YYREEE (reference sequence). The germline V and J ends were trimmed by 5 bases and 1 base, with 13 bases remaining between them. This CDR3 has 14 amino acids. The DNA of the CDR3 is TGTGCCAGCAGTATGACGACTGGATCCTACGAGCAGTACTTC. Encoded protein: CASSMTTGSYEQYF.

For the CDR3, the DNA is TGTGCCAGCAGCTCCCACAGGGTCCCCAAAGAGACCCAGTACTTC. Its protein product is CASSSHRVPKETQYF. This chain connects TRBV7-8 to TRBJ2-5; D is perhaps TRBD1 (6 bases). Germline V lookup: CDR1 SGHVS, CDR2 FQNEAQ. Trimming took off 4 bases at V and 3 bases at J, with 15 bases between the two ends. The CDR3 has 15 amino acids.

The chain uses TRBV6-2 or TRBV6-3 and TRBJ1-5; D not resolved. V lost 6 bases to trimming and J lost 2 bases, with 20 bases between them. CDR3 size: 17 residues. Germline-derived CDR1 and CDR2 are MNHEY and SVGEGT. The CDR3 is CASSQNLRLIGNQPQHF. As DNA, the CDR3 is TGTGCCAGCAGCCAGAATCTACGGTTAATTGGCAATCAGCCCCAGCATTTT.

The CDR3 protein is CASGRTGNYNEQFF. The CDR3 DNA follows: TGTGCCAGCGGACGGACAGGAAACTACAATGAGCAGTTCTTC. This chain uses TRBV6-5 with TRBJ2-1; 7 bases align to TRBD1. CDR3 length equals 14 residues. Germline trimming cut 8 bases from V and 3 bases from J; bases unmatched to any gene: 7. CDR1 is MNHEY and CDR2 is SVGAGI in the germline V gene.

This sequence joins TRBV1 and TRBJ2-1; TRBD1 is the table's D call and was not checked against the DNA. TRBV1 is classified as a pseudogene. This CDR3 region has 15 residues. The CDR3 protein is CTSSQSTGSYNEQFF. In DNA, the CDR3 is TGCACCAGCAGCCAGTCGACAGGGTCCTACAATGAGCAGTTCTTC.

The chain couples TRBV19 to TRBJ1-1, with TRBD1 matching over 7 bases. The germline gives CDR1 LNHDA, CDR2 SQIVND (reference sequence). The junction had 5 bases not matched to a gene; V was cut back by 3 bases and J by 10 bases. This CDR3 is built from 12 residues. CDR3 sequence (DNA): TGTGCCAGTAGTATTGGGTACAGGGGAGCTTTCTTT. As protein: CASSIGYRGAFF.

The CDR3 region has the DNA TGTGCCAGCAGCCAACCCGGGACAGGCGGGTTAAATGAGCAGTTCTTC. Residues: CASSQPGTGGLNEQFF. The chain couples TRBV3-1 (or the pseudogene TRBV3-2) to TRBJ2-1; TRBD1 matches 8 bases. V shed 2 bases, J shed 7 bases, and the junction held 10 bases outside the gene matches. Germline lookup yields CDR1 LGHDT and CDR2 YNNKEL (reference sequence). CDR3 length equals 16 residues.

The V and J genes are TRBV19 and TRBJ2-3; D perhaps matches TRBD2 (5 bases). V gave up 6 bases and J gave up 0 bases, with 13 bases separating them. This CDR3 contains 15 residues. Germline values: CDR1 LNHDA, CDR2 SQIVND (reference sequence). CDR3: CASSLLALSTDTQYF. CDR3 bases: TGTGCCAGTAGCCTCTTAGCGCTGAGCACAGATACGCAGTATTTT.

The chain carries TRBV3-1 (or the pseudogene TRBV3-2) and TRBJ1-2; D is perhaps TRBD1 (6 bases). The germline CDR1 and CDR2 sequences are LGHDT and YNNKEL (reference sequence). There are 15 residues in the CDR3. V was trimmed by 4 bases and J by 5 bases, leaving 17 bases between them. The CDR3 here is CASSPTPRQEYGYTF. DNA for the CDR3: TGTGCCAGCAGCCCCACACCTAGACAGGAATATGGCTACACCTTC.

The chain recombines TRBV29-1 with TRBJ1-1; 10 positions match TRBD1. V was pared by 5 bases and J by 10 bases, with 13 bases of the junction left unmatched. The CDR3 is 14 residues long. Germline values: CDR1 SQVTM, CDR2 ANQGSEA. CDR3 amino acids: CSVYSPDRGLSAFF. The CDR3 DNA follows: TGCAGCGTTTATTCACCGGACAGGGGGTTATCAGCTTTCTTT.

This sequence joins TRBV3-1 (or the pseudogene TRBV3-2) and TRBJ2-7, with 8 bases fitting TRBD1. The CDR3 loop spans 13 amino acids. Germline CDR1 reads LGHDT; CDR2 reads YNNKEL (reference sequence). V was clipped by 6 bases and J by 6 bases; unmatched bases: 7. CDR3 sequence: CASRKDREGEQYF. The CDR3 DNA follows: TGTGCCAGCAGAAAGGACAGGGAAGGCGAGCAGTACTTC.

The chain has TRBV6-2 or TRBV6-3 and TRBJ2-7; D may be TRBD1 (5 bases). Germline CDR1 reads MNHEY; CDR2 reads SVGEGT. The length of the CDR3 is 14 residues. The V end lost 0 bases, the J end lost 6 bases, and 12 bases lay between the germline ends. CDR3 region: CASSYSISGPEQYF. The CDR3 DNA reads as TGTGCCAGCAGTTACTCGATTTCAGGGCCCGAGCAGTACTTC.

V gene TRBV4-3 combines with J gene TRBJ1-2; D not resolved. V was trimmed by 5 bases and J by 8 bases, leaving 15 bases between them. CDR3 length: 13 residues. Germline V gives CDR1 LGHNA, CDR2 YSLEER. The CDR3 DNA follows: TGCGCCAGCAGCTTAGAGGGAATAGGCGGCTACACCTTC. Its protein product is CASSLEGIGGYTF.